Presented here are 7 T cell receptor beta chains from one specimen sequenced in a study of response to subunit inactivated influenza vaccine. TCRdb ran MiXCR on the RT-PCR reads and lists one entry per CDR3 protein. The table includes approximately 250,000 distinct CDR3 sequences, 12% detected once. Sequencing used non-naive T cells sorted from PBMCs, obtained approximately 15 days before vaccination. Receptor source: a middle-aged man who received an inactivated influenza vaccine.

This clonotype has ten or more counts. CDR3: CSVGTPPDVLTF. In DNA, the CDR3 is TGCAGCGTCGGGACTCCGCCCGACGTCCTGACTTTC. This sequence joins TRBV29-1 and TRBJ2-6, with D possibly matching TRBD2 (6 bases). Trimming left V 6 bases short and J 11 bases short, with 14 bases between. The CDR3 runs 12 residues. Per germline, CDR1 SQVTM and CDR2 ANQGSEA.

This clonotype came up many times. This rearrangement joins TRBV4-1 to TRBJ2-3, with 9 bases aligning to TRBD2. The CDR3 has 16 residues. The germline gives CDR1 MGHRA, CDR2 YSYEKL. The V segment lost 1 base and the J segment 3 bases; nucleotides outside the gene matches: 5. The CDR3: CASSQVAGGRTDTQYF. The CDR3 bases are TGCGCCAGCAGCCAAGTCGCGGGGGGGCGGACAGATACGCAGTATTTT.

There are a few counts of this clonotype. The V call is TRBV7-2, the J call TRBJ1-2; D unresolved. Per the germline V gene, CDR1 is SGHTA and CDR2 is FQGNSA. This CDR3 region has 15 residues. The V end was cut by 5 bases, the J end by 4 bases, with 17 bases between. CDR3 sequence: CASSPAVGEGYGYTF. The CDR3 nucleotides are TGTGCCAGCAGCCCCGCCGTGGGTGAGGGCTATGGCTACACCTTC.

The CDR3 loop is CASSPGLAPNNEQFF. The CDR3 DNA is TGTGCCAGCTCACCAGGGTTAGCGCCAAACAATGAGCAGTTCTTC. This rearrangement joins TRBV18 to TRBJ2-1; the D gene is possibly TRBD2 (5 bases). Germline assignment: CDR1 KGHSH and CDR2 LQKENI. The CDR3 has 15 amino acids. V was trimmed by 2 bases and J by 5 bases, leaving 13 bases between them.

This clonotype was picked up a small number of times. The chain employs TRBV20-1 and TRBJ1-6; no firm D call. The CDR3 sequence is 17 residues long. Germline V gene lookup returns CDR1 DFQATT and CDR2 SNEGSKA (reference sequence). Trimming cost V 1 base and J 0 bases, with 13 bases left between them. The CDR3 bases are TGCAGTGCTAGAGCCCAGGAATGGAGCTCCTATAATTCACCCCTCCACTTT. Translation gives CSARAQEWSSYNSPLHF.

This clonotype was recorded a few times. V gene TRBV6-1 combines with J gene TRBJ2-3; D is possibly TRBD2 (6 bases). V lost 5 bases, J lost 4 bases, and 13 bases lay in between. CDR1 is MNHNS, CDR2 SASEGT, per germline. The length of the CDR3 is 14 residues. CDR3 DNA: TGTGCCAGCAGTCCTGGACTAAAGTCAGATACGCAGTATTTT. This translates into CASSPGLKSDTQYF.

This clonotype was counted between two and nine times. The rearrangement uses TRBV30 and TRBJ1-5, with TRBD1 matching 10 bases. The CDR3 has 13 residues. CDR1 GTSNPN and CDR2 SVGIG come from the germline V gene (reference sequence). The junction had 3 bases not matched to a gene; V was cut back by 5 bases and J by 5 bases. This CDR3 reads CAWGTGADQPQHF. As DNA, the CDR3 is TGTGCCTGGGGGACAGGGGCAGATCAGCCCCAGCATTTT.